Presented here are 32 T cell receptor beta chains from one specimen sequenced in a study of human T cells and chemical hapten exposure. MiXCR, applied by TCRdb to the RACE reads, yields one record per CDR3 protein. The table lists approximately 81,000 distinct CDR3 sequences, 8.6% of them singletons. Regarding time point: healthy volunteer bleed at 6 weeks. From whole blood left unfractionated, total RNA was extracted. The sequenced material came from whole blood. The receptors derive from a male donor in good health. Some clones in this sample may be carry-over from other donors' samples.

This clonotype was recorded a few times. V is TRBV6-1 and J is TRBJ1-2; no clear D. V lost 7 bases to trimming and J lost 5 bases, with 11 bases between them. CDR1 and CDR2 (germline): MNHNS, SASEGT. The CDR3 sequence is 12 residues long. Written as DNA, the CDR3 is TGTGCCAGCACGGAGACCACTTATGGCTACACCTTC. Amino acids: CASTETTYGYTF.

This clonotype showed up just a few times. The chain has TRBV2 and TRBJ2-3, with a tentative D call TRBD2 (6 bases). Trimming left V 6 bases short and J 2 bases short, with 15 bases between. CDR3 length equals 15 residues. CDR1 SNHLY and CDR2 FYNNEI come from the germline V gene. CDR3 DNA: TGTGCCAGCAGAGGTCACGCGGGGCACACAGATACGCAGTATTTT. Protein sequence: CASRGHAGHTDTQYF.

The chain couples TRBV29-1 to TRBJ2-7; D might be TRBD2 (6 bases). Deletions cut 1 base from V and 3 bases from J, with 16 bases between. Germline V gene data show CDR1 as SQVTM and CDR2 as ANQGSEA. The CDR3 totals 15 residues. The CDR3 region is CSVEVNGRPHYEQYF. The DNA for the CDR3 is TGCAGCGTTGAAGTAAACGGGAGACCCCACTACGAGCAGTACTTC.

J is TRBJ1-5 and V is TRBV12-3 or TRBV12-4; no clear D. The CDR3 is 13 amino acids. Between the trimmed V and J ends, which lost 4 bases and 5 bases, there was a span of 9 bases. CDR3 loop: CASSSANYQPQHF. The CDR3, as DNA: TGTGCCAGCAGTTCCGCCAACTATCAGCCCCAGCATTTT.

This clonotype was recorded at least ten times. This CDR3 reads CSASAQVTSRSADTQYF. As DNA, the CDR3 is TGCAGTGCTAGCGCCCAAGTGACTAGTCGTAGCGCAGATACGCAGTATTTT. The chain uses TRBV20-1 and TRBJ2-3; the D gene is possibly TRBD2 (6 bases). Trimming left V 3 bases short and J 4 bases short, with 23 bases between. Germline V gene sequence: CDR1 DFQATT, CDR2 SNEGSKA (reference sequence). This CDR3 is built from 17 residues.

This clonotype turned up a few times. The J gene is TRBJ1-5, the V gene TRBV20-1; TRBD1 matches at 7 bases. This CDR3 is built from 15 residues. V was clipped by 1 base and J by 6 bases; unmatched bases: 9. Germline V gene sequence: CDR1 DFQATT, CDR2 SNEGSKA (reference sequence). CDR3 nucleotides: TGCAGTGCTAGAGTTAGGGGGCGCGAGGGTCAGCCCCAGCATTTT. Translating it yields CSARVRGREGQPQHF.

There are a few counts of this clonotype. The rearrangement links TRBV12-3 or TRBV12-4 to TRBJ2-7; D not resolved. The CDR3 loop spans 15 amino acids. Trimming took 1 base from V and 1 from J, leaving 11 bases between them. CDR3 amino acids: CASSLGLTLSYEQYF. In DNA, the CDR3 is TGTGCCAGCAGTTTAGGACTCACGCTTTCCTACGAGCAGTACTTC.

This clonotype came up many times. The CDR3, as DNA: TGTGCCAGCAGCCAAGAAAGTTCAGCTACTTACAATGAGCAGTTCTTC. Amino acid sequence: CASSQESSATYNEQFF. The chain combines TRBV4-2 with TRBJ2-1; D unresolved. Trimming left V 0 bases short and J 4 bases short, with 13 bases between. In germline, CDR1 is LGHNA, CDR2 YNFKEQ. The CDR3 is 16 amino acids.

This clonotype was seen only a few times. The CDR3 DNA sequence: TGTGCCAGCAGTCCGGGGACAGGTGTGAACACTGAAGCTTTCTTT. It yields the protein CASSPGTGVNTEAFF. V usage is TRBV6-5 and J usage is TRBJ1-1; 8 positions match TRBD1. The germline CDR1 and CDR2 sequences are MNHEY and SVGAGI. The ends lost 5 bases at V and 0 bases at J; junction bases unmatched: 5. The CDR3 is 15 residues long.

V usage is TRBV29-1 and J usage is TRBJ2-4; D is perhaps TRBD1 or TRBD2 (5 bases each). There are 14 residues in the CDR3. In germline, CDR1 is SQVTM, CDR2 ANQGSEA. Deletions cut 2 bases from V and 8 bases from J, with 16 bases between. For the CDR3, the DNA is TGCAGCGTTGAAACTAGGCAGGGCAGGCACATTCAGTACTTC. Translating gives CSVETRQGRHIQYF. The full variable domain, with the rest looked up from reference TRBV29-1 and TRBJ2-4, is SAVISQKPSRDICQRGTSLTIQCQVDSQVTMMFWYRQQPGQSLTLIATANQGSEATYESGFVIDKFPISRPNLTFSTLTVSNMSPEDSSIYLCSVETRQGRHIQYFGAGTRLSVL.

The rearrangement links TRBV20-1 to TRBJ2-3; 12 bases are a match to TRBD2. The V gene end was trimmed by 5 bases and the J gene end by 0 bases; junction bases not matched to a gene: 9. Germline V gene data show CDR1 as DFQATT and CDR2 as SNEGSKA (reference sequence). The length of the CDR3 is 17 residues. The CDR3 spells CSADTGLAGLSTDTQYF. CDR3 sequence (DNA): TGCAGTGCTGATACCGGACTAGCGGGGCTTAGCACAGATACGCAGTATTTT.

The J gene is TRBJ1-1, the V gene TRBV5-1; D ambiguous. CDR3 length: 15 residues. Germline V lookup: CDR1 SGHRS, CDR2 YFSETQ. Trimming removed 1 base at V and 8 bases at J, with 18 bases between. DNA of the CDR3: TGCGCCAGCAGCTTGAGTACCCCGACGGAGCCCGAAGCTTTCTTT. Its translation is CASSLSTPTEPEAFF.

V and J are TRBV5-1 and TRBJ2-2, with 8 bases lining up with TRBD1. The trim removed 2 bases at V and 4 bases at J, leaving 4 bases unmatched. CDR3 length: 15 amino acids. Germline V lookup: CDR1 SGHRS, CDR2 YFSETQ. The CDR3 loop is CASSFRQGTTGELFF. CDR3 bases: TGCGCCAGCAGCTTCCGACAGGGGACCACCGGGGAGCTGTTTTTT.

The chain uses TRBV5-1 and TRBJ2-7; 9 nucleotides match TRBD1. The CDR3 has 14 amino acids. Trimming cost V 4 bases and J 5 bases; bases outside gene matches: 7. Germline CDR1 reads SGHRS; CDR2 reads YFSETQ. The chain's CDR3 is CASSPGQGTDEQYF. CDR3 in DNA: TGCGCCAGCAGCCCCGGACAGGGGACGGACGAGCAGTACTTC.

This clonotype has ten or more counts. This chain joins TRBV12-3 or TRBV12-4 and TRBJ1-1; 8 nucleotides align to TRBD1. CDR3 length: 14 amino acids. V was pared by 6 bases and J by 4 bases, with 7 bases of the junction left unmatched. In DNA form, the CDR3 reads TGTGCCAGCAGCAACAAAGGACAGGGCACTGAAGCTTTCTTT. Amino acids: CASSNKGQGTEAFF.

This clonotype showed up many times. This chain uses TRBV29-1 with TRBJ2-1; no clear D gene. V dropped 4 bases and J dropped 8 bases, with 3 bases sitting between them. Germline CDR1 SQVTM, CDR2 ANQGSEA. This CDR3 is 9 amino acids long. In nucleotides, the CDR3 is TGCAGCGTTGGGGATGAGCAGTTCTTC. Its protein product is CSVGDEQFF.

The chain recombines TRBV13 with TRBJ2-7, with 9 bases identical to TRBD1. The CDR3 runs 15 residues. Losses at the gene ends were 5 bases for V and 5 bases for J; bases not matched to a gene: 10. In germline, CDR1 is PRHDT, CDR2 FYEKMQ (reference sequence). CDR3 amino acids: CASSPRDRENHEQYF. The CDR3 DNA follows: TGTGCCAGCAGCCCAAGGGACAGGGAAAACCACGAGCAGTACTTC. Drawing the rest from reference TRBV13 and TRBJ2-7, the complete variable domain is AAGVIQSPRHLIKEKRETATLKCYPIPRHDTVYWYQQGPGQDPQFLISFYEKMQSDKGSIPDRFSAQQFSDYHSELNMSSLELGDSALYFCASSPRDRENHEQYFGPGTRLTVT.

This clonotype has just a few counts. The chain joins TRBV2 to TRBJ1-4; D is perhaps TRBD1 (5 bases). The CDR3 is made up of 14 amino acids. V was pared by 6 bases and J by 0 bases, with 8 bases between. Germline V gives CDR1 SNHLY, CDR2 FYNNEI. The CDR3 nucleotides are TGTGCCAGCAGGACACAGGCAACTAATGAAAAACTGTTTTTT. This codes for CASRTQATNEKLFF. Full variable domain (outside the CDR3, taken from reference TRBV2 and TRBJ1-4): EPEVTQTPSHQVTQMGQEVILRCVPISNHLYFYWYRQILGQKVEFLVSFYNNEISEKSEIFDDQFSVERPDGSNFTLKIRSTKLEDSAMYFCASRTQATNEKLFFGSGTQLSVL.

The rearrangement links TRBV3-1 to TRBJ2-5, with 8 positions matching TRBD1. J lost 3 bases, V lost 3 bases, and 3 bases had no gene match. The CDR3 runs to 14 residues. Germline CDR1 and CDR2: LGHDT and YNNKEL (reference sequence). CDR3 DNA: TGTGCCAGCAGCCAGTCGGACAGGGAAGAGACCCAGTACTTC. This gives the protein CASSQSDREETQYF.

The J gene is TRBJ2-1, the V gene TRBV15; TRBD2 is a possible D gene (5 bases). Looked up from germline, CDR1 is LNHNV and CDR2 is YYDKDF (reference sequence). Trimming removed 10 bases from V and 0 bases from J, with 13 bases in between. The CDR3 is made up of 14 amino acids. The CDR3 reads CAISRVFSYNEQFF. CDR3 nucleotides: TGTGCCATTTCGCGGGTTTTCTCCTACAATGAGCAGTTCTTC.

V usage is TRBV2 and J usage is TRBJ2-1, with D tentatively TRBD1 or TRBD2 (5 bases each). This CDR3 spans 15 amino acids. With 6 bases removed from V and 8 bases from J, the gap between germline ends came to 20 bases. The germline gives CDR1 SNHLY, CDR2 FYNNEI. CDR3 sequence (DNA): TGTGCCAGCAGCGGAAACACTAGGGGATACGATGAGCAGTTCTTC. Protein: CASSGNTRGYDEQFF.

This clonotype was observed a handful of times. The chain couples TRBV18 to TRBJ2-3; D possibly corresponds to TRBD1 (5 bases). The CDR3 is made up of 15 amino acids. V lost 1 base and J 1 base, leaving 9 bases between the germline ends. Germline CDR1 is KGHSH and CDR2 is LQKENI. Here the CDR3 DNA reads TGTGCCAGCTCACCACAGGGGTGGGGCACAGATACGCAGTATTTT. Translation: CASSPQGWGTDTQYF.

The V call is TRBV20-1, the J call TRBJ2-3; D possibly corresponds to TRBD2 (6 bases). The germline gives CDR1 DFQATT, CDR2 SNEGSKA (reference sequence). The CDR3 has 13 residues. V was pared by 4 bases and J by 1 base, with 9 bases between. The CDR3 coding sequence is TGCAGTGCTATCGGGAGAGGCACAGATACGCAGTATTTT. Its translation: CSAIGRGTDTQYF.

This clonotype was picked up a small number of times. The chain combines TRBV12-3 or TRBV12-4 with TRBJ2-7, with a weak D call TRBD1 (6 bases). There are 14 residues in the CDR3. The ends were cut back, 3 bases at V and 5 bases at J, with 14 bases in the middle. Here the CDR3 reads CASSFSRGFHEQYF. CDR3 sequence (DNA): TGTGCCAGCAGTTTTTCCAGGGGTTTTCACGAGCAGTACTTC.

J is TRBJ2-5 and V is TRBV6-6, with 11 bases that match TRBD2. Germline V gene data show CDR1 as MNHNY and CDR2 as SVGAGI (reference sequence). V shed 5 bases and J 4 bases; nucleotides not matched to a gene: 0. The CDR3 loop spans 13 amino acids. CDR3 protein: CASSTSGGETQYF. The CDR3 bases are TGTGCCAGCAGTACTAGCGGGGGAGAGACCCAGTACTTC.

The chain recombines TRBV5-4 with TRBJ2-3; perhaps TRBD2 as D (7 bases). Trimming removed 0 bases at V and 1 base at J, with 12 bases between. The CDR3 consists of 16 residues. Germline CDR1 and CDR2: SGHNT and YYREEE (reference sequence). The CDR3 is CASSLGGGAGTDTQYF. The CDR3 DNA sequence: TGTGCCAGCAGCTTGGGCGGGGGCGCAGGCACAGATACGCAGTATTTT.

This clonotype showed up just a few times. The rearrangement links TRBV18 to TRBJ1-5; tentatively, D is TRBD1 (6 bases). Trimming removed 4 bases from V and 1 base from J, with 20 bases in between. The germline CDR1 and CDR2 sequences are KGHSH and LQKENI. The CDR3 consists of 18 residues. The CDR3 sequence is CASSHSQGWGESNQPQHF. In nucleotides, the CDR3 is TGTGCCAGCTCACACTCACAGGGATGGGGGGAGAGCAATCAGCCCCAGCATTTT.

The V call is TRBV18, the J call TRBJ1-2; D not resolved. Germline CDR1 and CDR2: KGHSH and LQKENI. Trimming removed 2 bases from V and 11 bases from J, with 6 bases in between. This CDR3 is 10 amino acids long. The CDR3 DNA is TGTGCCAGCTCACCAGAGGGTTACACCTTC. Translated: CASSPEGYTF.

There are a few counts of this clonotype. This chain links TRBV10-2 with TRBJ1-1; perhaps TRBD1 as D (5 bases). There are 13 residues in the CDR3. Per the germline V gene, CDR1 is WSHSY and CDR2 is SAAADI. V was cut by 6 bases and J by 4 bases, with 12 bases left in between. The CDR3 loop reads CASSEQGLTEAFF. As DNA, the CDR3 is TGCGCCAGCAGCGAGCAGGGTCTCACTGAAGCTTTCTTT.

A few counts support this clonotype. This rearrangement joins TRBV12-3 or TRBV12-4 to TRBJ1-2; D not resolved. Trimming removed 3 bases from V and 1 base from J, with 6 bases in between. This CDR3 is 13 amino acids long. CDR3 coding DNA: TGTGCCAGCAGTTTCGCGGTTAACTATGGCTACACCTTC. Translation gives CASSFAVNYGYTF.

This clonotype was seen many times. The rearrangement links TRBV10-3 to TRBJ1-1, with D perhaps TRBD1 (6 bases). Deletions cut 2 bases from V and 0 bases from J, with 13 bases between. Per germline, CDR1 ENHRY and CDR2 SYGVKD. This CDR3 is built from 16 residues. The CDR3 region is CAISEPGTKMNTEAFF. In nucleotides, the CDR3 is TGTGCCATCAGTGAGCCTGGGACAAAGATGAACACTGAAGCTTTCTTT.

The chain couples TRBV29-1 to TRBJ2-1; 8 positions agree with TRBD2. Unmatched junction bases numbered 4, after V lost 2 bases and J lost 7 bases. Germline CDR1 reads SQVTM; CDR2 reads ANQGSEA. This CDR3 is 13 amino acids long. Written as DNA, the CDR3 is TGCAGCGTTGAATACCAGCGGGAGAATGAGCAGTTCTTC. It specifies CSVEYQRENEQFF.